The 24 T cell receptor beta chains below were found in one sample sequenced in a study of glioma-infiltrating T cells after dendritic cell vaccination. Libraries were prepared by immunoSEQ multiplex PCR; TCRdb keeps only in-frame clonotypes and omits some of them. Here the sample spans around 72,000 clones, approximately 80% being singletons. Sequenced material: blood, taken before dendritic cell vaccination. The receptors derive from a human donor with glioblastoma.

The rearrangement joins TRBV5-1 to TRBJ1-1; D may be TRBD1 (5 bases). There are 13 residues in the CDR3. Germline assignment: CDR1 SGHRS and CDR2 YFSETQ. Trimming removed 0 bases at V and 5 bases at J, with 8 bases between. CDR3 DNA sequence: TGCGCCAGCAGCTTGGGGGGGGATACTGAAGCTTTCTTT. It codes for CASSLGGDTEAFF.

The J gene is TRBJ1-1, the V gene TRBV18; 9 positions agree with TRBD1. This CDR3 region has 15 residues. The junction had 6 bases not matched to a gene; V was cut back by 3 bases and J by 4 bases. Germline CDR1 is KGHSH and CDR2 is LQKENI. The CDR3 reads CASSPSGTGSTEAFF. Here the CDR3 DNA reads TGTGCCAGCTCACCGTCCGGGACAGGGAGCACTGAAGCTTTCTTT.

The V and J genes are TRBV2 and TRBJ2-1; D is unclear. Germline V CDR1 and CDR2: SNHLY, FYNNEI. This CDR3 region has 12 residues. The V and J ends lost 3 bases and 6 bases respectively, with 6 bases between them. CDR3 DNA sequence: TGTGCCAGCAGTGACCACTCCAATGAGCAGTTCTTC. Amino acid sequence: CASSDHSNEQFF.

Only one count was recorded for this clone. The rearrangement links TRBV18 to TRBJ1-5; 10 positions match TRBD1. The V and J ends lost 3 bases and 5 bases, in that order; junction bases with no gene match: 7. CDR3 length equals 16 residues. The germline CDR1 and CDR2 sequences are KGHSH and LQKENI. CDR3 residues: CASSPYMTGGDQPQHF. The CDR3 DNA reads TGTGCCAGCTCACCCTACATGACAGGGGGCGATCAGCCCCAGCATTTT.

This chain links TRBV5-1 with TRBJ2-3; TRBD1 might be the D (5 bases). The CDR3 length is 14 residues. The germline CDR1 and CDR2 sequences are SGHRS and YFSETQ. Trimming removed 0 bases at V and 2 bases at J, with 7 bases between. CDR3 in DNA: TGCGCCAGCAGCTTGGAAGGGGCCACAGATACGCAGTATTTT. It specifies CASSLEGATDTQYF.

The chain employs TRBV6-1 and TRBJ1-2; tentatively, D is TRBD1 (5 bases). Trimming shortened V by 3 bases and J by 7 bases, and 12 bases separated the two germline ends. Germline V gene data show CDR1 as MNHNS and CDR2 as SASEGT. This CDR3 comprises 13 residues. In nucleotides, the CDR3 is TGTGCCAGCAGTGAGGCGGGGCTAAGTGGCTACACCTTC. Protein product: CASSEAGLSGYTF.

The rearrangement links TRBV6-5 to TRBJ1-2; perhaps TRBD1 as D (6 bases). CDR1 and CDR2 from the germline V gene are MNHEY and SVGAGI. The CDR3 has 13 amino acids. Trimming stripped 7 bases from V and 7 bases from J, with 16 bases between. CDR3 DNA sequence: TGTGCCAGCACCCCCGGGGGGGGCCCTGGCTACACCTTC. It codes for CASTPGGGPGYTF.

The chain is built from TRBV7-9 and TRBJ2-4; no definite D call. Trimming cost V 6 bases and J 6 bases, with 9 bases left between them. This CDR3 spans 12 amino acids. CDR1 is SEHNR, CDR2 FQNEAQ, per germline (reference sequence). CDR3 nucleotides: TGTGCCAGCAGGCTAGACGCAAACATTCAGTACTTC. This gives the protein CASRLDANIQYF.

The chain has TRBV2 and TRBJ1-3; 7 nucleotides line up with TRBD1. V shed 4 bases, J shed 2 bases, and the junction held 8 bases outside the gene matches. The CDR3 spans 16 residues. CDR1 is SNHLY, CDR2 FYNNEI, per germline. CDR3 protein: CASSGRDRPPGNTIYF. CDR3 DNA: TGTGCCAGCAGTGGTAGGGACAGACCGCCTGGAAACACCATATATTTT.

The CDR3 coding sequence is TGTGCCAGCAGCCCAGGGATGCGGAACACCATATATTTT. It translates to CASSPGMRNTIYF. The J gene is TRBJ1-3, the V gene TRBV7-9; D may be TRBD1 (5 bases). Trimming removed 5 bases from V and 7 bases from J, with 12 bases in between. From germline, CDR1 is SEHNR and CDR2 FQNEAQ (reference sequence). The CDR3 covers 13 residues.

The genes are TRBV19 and TRBJ1-5; D call uncertain. Germline V gene data show CDR1 as LNHDA and CDR2 as SQIVND (reference sequence). CDR3 length equals 14 residues. Trimming removed 3 bases at V and 3 bases at J, with 9 bases between. DNA for the CDR3: TGTGCCAGTAGTATTGGGCAGATCAATCAGCCCCAGCATTTT. Translated: CASSIGQINQPQHF.

The V and J genes are TRBV5-6 and TRBJ2-5, with D tentatively TRBD1 (5 bases). Germline loops: CDR1 SGHDT, CDR2 YYEEEE. This CDR3 is 15 amino acids long. Trimming took off 0 bases at V and 1 base at J, with 10 bases between the two ends. CDR3 sequence (DNA): TGTGCCAGCAGCTTGGGAACAGGCCGCCAAGAGACCCAGTACTTC. As protein: CASSLGTGRQETQYF.

This clone has only one observation. This chain links TRBV5-1 with TRBJ2-7, with D tentatively TRBD1 (5 bases). The CDR3 length is 13 residues. Trimming took off 1 base at V and 3 bases at J, with 8 bases between the two ends. Germline CDR1 is SGHRS and CDR2 is YFSETQ. CDR3 loop: CASSLQQDYEQYF. The CDR3 coding sequence is TGCGCCAGCAGCTTGCAACAGGACTACGAGCAGTACTTC.

Concerning this clone: The junction departs from the called germline gene at one end, perhaps through a read error. The CDR3 sequence is CASSRGSYNEQFF. DNA of the CDR3: TGTGCTAGCAGCCGGGGGTCCTACAATGAGCAGTTCTTC. J is TRBJ2-1 and V is TRBV7-7; a possible D gene is TRBD2 (6 bases). The V gene's germline CDR1 is SSHAT and CDR2 FNYEAQ (reference sequence). The CDR3 is 13 residues long.

The chain uses TRBV6-5 and TRBJ2-1; tentatively, D is TRBD1 (7 bases). From germline, CDR1 is MNHEY and CDR2 SVGAGI. Trimming removed 5 bases from V and 7 bases from J, with 18 bases in between. The CDR3 contains 15 residues. Here the CDR3 DNA reads TGTGCCAGCAGTCCACGACAGGGCCGGGGGAATGAGCAGTTCTTC. This sequence encodes CASSPRQGRGNEQFF.

The V call is TRBV27, the J call TRBJ2-7; 9 bases agree with TRBD1. With V trimmed by 3 bases and J by 6 bases, 12 bases remained unmatched. The CDR3 spans 16 residues. The germline V gene has CDR1 MNHEY and CDR2 SMNVEV (reference sequence). CDR3 DNA: TGTGCCAGCAGTTTGACCCAACGGGACAGGGTAATCGAGCAGTACTTC. It is translated as CASSLTQRDRVIEQYF.

The chain links TRBV7-2 to TRBJ2-1, with D unresolved. CDR3 length: 12 residues. V lost 5 bases to trimming and J lost 8 bases, with 10 bases between them. Germline-derived CDR1 and CDR2 are SGHTA and FQGNSA. CDR3 sequence: CASSIDMYEQFF. Here the CDR3 DNA reads TGTGCCAGCAGCATAGATATGTATGAGCAGTTCTTC.

The DNA of the CDR3 is TGTGCCAGCAGCTTAGGGCTAGCGGGGGAGACCCAGTACTTC. Its translation: CASSLGLAGETQYF. This sequence joins TRBV11-2 and TRBJ2-5; the match to TRBD2 covers 9 bases. Germline V gene lookup returns CDR1 SGHAT and CDR2 FQNNGV. J gave up 5 bases and V 1 base, and 2 bases lay outside the gene matches. The CDR3 loop spans 14 amino acids.

The chain uses TRBV2 and TRBJ2-3; 8 bases are a match to TRBD2. Germline CDR1 SNHLY, CDR2 FYNNEI. The CDR3 has 16 residues. The V and J ends lost 1 base and 3 bases, in that order; junction bases with no gene match: 6. The CDR3 region is CASSEVRGGITDTQYF. CDR3 bases: TGTGCCAGCAGTGAAGTTCGGGGGGGGATAACAGATACGCAGTATTTT.

V and J are TRBV11-2 and TRBJ2-7; 9 nucleotides align to TRBD1. J gave up 4 bases and V 1 base, and 11 bases lay outside the gene matches. This CDR3 has 17 residues. CDR1 is SGHAT and CDR2 is FQNNGV in the germline V gene. The CDR3 protein is CASSLAPPDRGRYEQYF. The CDR3 DNA is TGTGCCAGCAGCTTAGCCCCACCGGACAGGGGAAGGTACGAGCAGTACTTC.

The chain couples TRBV27 to TRBJ2-7; 8 nucleotides align to TRBD2. The CDR3 totals 12 residues. J lost 7 bases, V lost 8 bases, and 7 bases had no gene match. Germline lookup yields CDR1 MNHEY and CDR2 SMNVEV (reference sequence). The CDR3 nucleotides read TGTGCCAGCTACGGGGGGGCGGATGAGCAGTACTTC. As protein: CASYGGADEQYF.

The J gene is TRBJ1-5, the V gene TRBV6-6; D may be TRBD1 (6 bases). Trimming pared 1 base from V and 7 bases from J, leaving 14 bases between. Germline V lookup: CDR1 MNHNY, CDR2 SVGAGI (reference sequence). The CDR3 extends over 15 amino acids. CDR3 sequence reads: CASSYLQGGGQPQHF. In DNA, the CDR3 is TGTGCCAGCAGTTACTTACAGGGAGGGGGGCAGCCCCAGCATTTT.

Only one count was recorded for this clone. V usage is TRBV13 and J usage is TRBJ1-2; TRBD1 matches 9 bases. With V trimmed by 4 bases and J by 8 bases, 8 bases remained unmatched. The CDR3 runs to 14 residues. Per germline, CDR1 PRHDT and CDR2 FYEKMQ (reference sequence). CDR3 DNA: TGTGCCAGCAGCTCCGGACAGGGGAAGGGAGGCTACACCTTC. As protein: CASSSGQGKGGYTF.

The rearrangement uses TRBV7-3 and TRBJ2-7, with D tentatively TRBD2 (5 bases). V shed 2 bases and J shed 5 bases, with 10 bases lying between them. Germline values: CDR1 SGHTA, CDR2 FQGTGA. This CDR3 contains 13 residues. CDR3 residues: CASSLVDSDEQYF. DNA for the CDR3: TGTGCCAGCAGCTTAGTGGACTCGGACGAGCAGTACTTC.